Listed below are T cell receptor beta chains from one sample, sequenced in a study of immune evolution from preneoplasia to lung adenocarcinoma. Measured with immunoSEQ multiplex PCR; TCRdb has only the in-frame clones, and not every one. The data show 10,000 or so clones, with 82% seen just once and less than 2% held by the top ten. Sequences were obtained from FFPE minimally invasive lung adenocarcinoma tissue. These TCRs come from a person aged 65 to 85 with lung adenocarcinoma. Both conserved end residues are part of each CDR3. The D gene is left open where the match is weak. Clone size is given for some rows only: seen once, a few or many times, or a class if the clone is expanded.

clone_size j_call d_call v_call cdr3_aa cdr3_nt
- TRBJ2-2 - TRBV6-5 CASSYTRRNTGELFF TGTGCCAGCAGTTACACCAGGAGGAACACCGGGGAGCTGTTTTTT
- TRBJ2-3 - TRBV7-2 CASSLVMVTDTQYF TGTGCCAGCAGCTTAGTCATGGTCACAGATACGCAGTATTTT
- TRBJ2-7 - TRBV29-1 CSVEQGYEQYF TGCAGCGTTGAACAGGGGTACGAGCAGTACTTC
- TRBJ1-2 TRBD1 TRBV6-6 CASTQGDSSTF TGTGCCAGCACCCAGGGGGACTCGAGCACCTTC
once TRBJ1-2 TRBD1 TRBV11-2 CASSLTLGQVGYGYTF TGTGCCAGCAGCTTAACCCTGGGACAGGTCGGCTATGGCTACACCTTC
- TRBJ2-3 - TRBV18 CASSHDRDNTDTQYF TGTGCCAGCTCACACGACCGGGACAACACAGATACGCAGTATTTT
once TRBJ2-2 TRBD2 TRBV10-3 CAISDVPGLAGGTTGELFF TGTGCCATCAGTGACGTCCCGGGACTAGCGGGAGGCACCACCGGGGAGCTGTTTTTT
- TRBJ1-2 - TRBV29-1 CSVEDGWTAYGYTF TGCAGCGTTGAAGATGGGTGGACAGCTTATGGCTACACCTTC
- TRBJ1-1 - TRBV29-1 CSGHQGSEAFF TGCAGCGGACACCAGGGGTCTGAAGCTTTCTTT
- TRBJ1-1 - TRBV11-2 CASRFITEGTEAFF TGTGCCAGCAGGTTCATTACCGAGGGAACTGAAGCTTTCTTT
- TRBJ2-3 - TRBV29-1 CSVAGGDTQYF TGCAGCGTCGCAGGTGGGGATACGCAGTATTTT
few TRBJ1-1 TRBD1 TRBV5-1 CASSTGDRVNTEAFF TGCGCCAGCAGCACTGGGGACAGGGTGAACACTGAAGCTTTCTTT
- TRBJ2-2 TRBD1 TRBV6-6 CASSYATGRTGELFF TGTGCCAGCAGTTATGCGACAGGGCGAACCGGGGAGCTGTTTTTT
- TRBJ1-1 - TRBV28 CASSLSPLEAFF TGTGCCAGCAGTTTATCCCCACTCGAAGCTTTCTTT
once TRBJ1-2 - TRBV6-5 CASSYAGDLLGYTF TGTGCCAGCAGTTACGCGGGGGATTTGCTTGGCTACACCTTC
- TRBJ2-1 TRBD1 TRBV4-1 CASSQVRTGAYNEQFF TGCGCCAGCAGCCAAGTACGGACAGGGGCCTACAATGAGCAGTTCTTC
- TRBJ2-7 TRBD1 TRBV28 CASSLSRGQRVQYF TGTGCCAGCAGTTTGAGCAGGGGGCAAAGGGTGCAGTACTTC
- TRBJ2-2 TRBD1 TRBV29-1 CSVYDRVVTGELFF TGCAGCGTTTATGACAGGGTCGTAACCGGGGAGCTGTTTTTT
- TRBJ1-1 - TRBV6-6 CASSRLRGATFF TGTGCCAGCAGCCGTTTACGGGGCGCGACTTTCTTT
- TRBJ2-5 TRBD1 TRBV10-2 CATRNRGMEETQYF TGCGCCACCCGTAACAGGGGTATGGAAGAGACCCAGTACTTC
few TRBJ1-2 - TRBV7-9 CASSLPDTRGYTF TGTGCCAGCAGCTTACCCGATACTAGGGGCTACACCTTC
- TRBJ2-6 - TRBV6-1 CASSEDSSESGANVLTF TGTGCCAGCAGTGAAGATAGTTCGGAGAGTGGGGCCAACGTCCTGACTTTC
- TRBJ2-3 - TRBV7-2 CASTPLGDFTDTQYF TGTGCCAGCACCCCACTAGGAGATTTCACAGATACGCAGTATTTT
- TRBJ2-5 - TRBV5-4 CASSISGPGIGTQYF TGTGCCAGCAGCATTTCAGGGCCCGGGATTGGGACCCAGTACTTC
- TRBJ2-2 - TRBV7-9 CASSPDLDAGELFF TGTGCCAGCAGCCCCGACTTGGACGCCGGGGAGCTGTTTTTT
- TRBJ2-4 - TRBV27 CASSFDLNIQYF TGTGCCAGCAGTTTTGACTTAAACATTCAGTACTTC
- TRBJ1-2 - TRBV27 CASSTQGANYGYTF TGTGCCAGCAGCACGCAGGGAGCTAACTATGGCTACACCTTC
- TRBJ2-3 - TRBV11-3 CASSLDRTDTQYF TGTGCCAGCAGCTTAGATCGCACAGATACGCAGTATTTT
- TRBJ2-2 - TRBV10-2 CASSGTTGGELFF TGCGCCAGCAGTGGGACTACCGGCGGGGAGCTGTTTTTT
- TRBJ2-7 TRBD1 TRBV23-1 CASSPLDRGNNEQYF TGCGCCAGCAGTCCCCTGGACAGGGGGAACAACGAGCAGTACTTC
- TRBJ2-3 - TRBV4-1 CASSHPGSTDTQYF TGCGCCAGCAGCCACCCCGGGAGCACAGATACGCAGTATTTT
once TRBJ1-6 TRBD1 TRBV15 CATSGARGYNSPLHF TGTGCCACCAGCGGAGCCAGGGGGTATAATTCACCCCTCCACTTT
- TRBJ1-4 - TRBV29-1 CSVEFGVGEKLFF TGCAGCGTTGAATTCGGGGTCGGGGAAAAACTGTTTTTT
- TRBJ2-3 - TRBV30 CAWSVTDTQYF TGTGCCTGGAGTGTTACAGATACGCAGTATTTT
- TRBJ1-4 - TRBV6-1 CASSESGGFHEKLFF TGTGCCAGCAGTGAAAGTGGGGGGTTTCATGAAAAACTGTTTTTT
- TRBJ2-7 - TRBV15 CATSREKGGSYEQYF TGTGCCACCAGCAGAGAAAAAGGCGGATCCTACGAGCAGTACTTC